The 4 T cell receptor beta chains below come from one sample, sequenced in a study of T cell repertoires in cytomegalovirus infection. TCRdb called the reads again in MiXCR, with one record for every CDR3 protein. The sample gives hundreds of thousands of distinct CDR3 sequences, roughly a third of which show up once; 17% is in the top ten. What these receptors recognize is not known. The specimen was cultured PBMCs, collected from culture after CMV antigen stimulation. The receptors were gathered from a human donor in good health (CMV status not recorded). Some clones in this sample may be carry-over from other donors' samples.

CDR3 in DNA: TGTGCCAGCACAGTCGCGGAGACCCAGTACTTC. It specifies CASTVAETQYF. V is TRBV2 and J is TRBJ2-5; no reliable D call. V lost 7 bases and J lost 5, with 8 bases in between. The CDR3 extends over 11 amino acids. The germline V gene has CDR1 SNHLY and CDR2 FYNNEI.

The sample holds many counts of this clonotype. The J gene is TRBJ2-6, the V gene TRBV7-2; D unclear. There are 16 residues in the CDR3. The V and J ends lost 0 bases and 0 bases respectively, with 6 bases between them. Germline CDR1 reads SGHTA; CDR2 reads FQGNSA. The CDR3, as DNA: TGTGCCAGCAGCTTAGCCCCCGCCTCTGGGGCCAACGTCCTGACTTTC. As protein: CASSLAPASGANVLTF.

The chain recombines TRBV2 with TRBJ2-1, with 9 positions matching TRBD2. Unmatched junction bases numbered 9, after V lost 7 bases and J lost 5 bases. Germline V CDR1 and CDR2: SNHLY, FYNNEI. CDR3 length: 15 amino acids. CDR3 sequence: CASIISSGKNNEQFF. Here the CDR3 DNA reads TGTGCCAGCATCATCTCTAGCGGGAAAAACAATGAGCAGTTCTTC. The full variable domain, completed using reference TRBV2 and TRBJ2-1, is EPEVTQTPSHQVTQMGQEVILRCVPISNHLYFYWYRQILGQKVEFLVSFYNNEISEKSEIFDDQFSVERPDGSNFTLKIRSTKLEDSAMYFCASIISSGKNNEQFFGPGTRLTVL.

The table lists this clonotype with many counts. V is TRBV7-2 and J is TRBJ2-7; 10 nucleotides agree with TRBD1. The junction had 6 bases not matched to a gene; V was cut back by 5 bases and J by 5 bases. Germline CDR1 and CDR2: SGHTA and FQGNSA. CDR3 size: 14 residues. CDR3 in DNA: TGTGCCAGCAGCGCCCGGGACAGGGGTAACGAGCAGTACTTC. Residues: CASSARDRGNEQYF. Supplemented by reference TRBV7-2 and TRBJ2-7, the full variable domain reads GAGVSQSPSNKVTEKGKDVELRCDPISGHTALYWYRQSLGQGLEFLIYFQGNSAPDKSGLPSDRFSAERTGGSVSTLTIQRTQQEDSAVYLCASSARDRGNEQYFGPGTRLTVT.